These 7 T cell receptor beta chains were all obtained from the same sample, sequenced in a study of blood T cell repertoires in COVID-19. Libraries were prepared by immunoSEQ multiplex PCR; TCRdb keeps only in-frame clonotypes and omits some of them. The table shows some 120,000 clones, with approximately 80% occurring only once. The sequencing input was peripheral blood. These receptors all come from a human donor in a cohort sampled during active COVID-19.

The chain combines TRBV5-1 with TRBJ2-3; 14 bases agree with TRBD2. The CDR3 is 17 amino acids. Germline V gene sequence: CDR1 SGHRS, CDR2 YFSETQ. V trimming: 0 bases; J trimming: 4 bases; junction bases outside the gene matches: 4. CDR3 sequence: CASSLGSTSGGADTQYF. The CDR3 coding sequence is TGCGCCAGCAGCTTGGGTTCGACTAGCGGGGGGGCAGATACGCAGTATTTT.

This clone was picked up a small number of times. V gene TRBV7-9 combines with J gene TRBJ2-7; 14 bases fit TRBD2. The CDR3 has 16 residues. Per the germline V gene, CDR1 is SEHNR and CDR2 is FQNEAQ (reference sequence). Unmatched junction bases numbered 10, after V lost 5 bases and J lost 7 bases. DNA of the CDR3: TGTGCCAGCAGCATTGGGACTAGCGGGAGTCTGGAGGAGCAGTACTTC. Protein sequence: CASSIGTSGSLEEQYF.

This chain joins TRBV29-1 and TRBJ2-7, with D maybe TRBD2 (7 bases). This CDR3 has 12 amino acids. Looked up from germline, CDR1 is SQVTM and CDR2 is ANQGSEA. V was pared by 7 bases and J by 5 bases, with 15 bases between. For the CDR3, the DNA is TGCAGCGGATTAGGGGGGGGCAACGAGCAGTACTTC. As protein: CSGLGGGNEQYF.

As concerns this clone: The same CDR3 also results from other DNA sequences found in this sample. This chain's CDR3 is CASSYSRQANQPQHF. CDR3 in DNA: TGTGCCAGCAGTTACTCTCGGCAGGCAAATCAGCCCCAGCATTTT. The chain combines TRBV6-2 or TRBV6-3 with TRBJ1-5; D is uncertain. The CDR3 has 15 amino acids. Trimming took 0 bases from V and 4 from J, leaving 10 bases between them. Germline V CDR1 and CDR2: MNHEY, SVGEGT.

The V gene is TRBV18, the J gene TRBJ2-4; 7 nucleotides agree with TRBD2. The trim removed 0 bases at V and 10 bases at J, leaving 0 bases unmatched. This CDR3 region has 12 residues. Germline V lookup: CDR1 KGHSH, CDR2 LQKENI. The CDR3 DNA follows: TGTGCCAGCTCACCACCAGCGGGGATTCAGTACTTC. This gives the protein CASSPPAGIQYF.

CDR3 DNA sequence: TGTGCCAGCAGCCGGGGACAGCATGACGGCTACACCTTC. Its protein product is CASSRGQHDGYTF. V gene TRBV12-3 or TRBV12-4 combines with J gene TRBJ1-2, with 7 bases lining up with TRBD1. This CDR3 is built from 13 residues. Germline trimming cut 6 bases from V and 8 bases from J; bases unmatched to any gene: 9.

The chain couples TRBV5-6 to TRBJ2-1, with 9 bases that match TRBD1. The germline gives CDR1 SGHDT, CDR2 YYEEEE. Trimming cost V 0 bases and J 9 bases; bases outside gene matches: 13. CDR3 size: 17 residues. The CDR3 sequence: CASSLAEGDRVFREQFF. The CDR3 coding sequence is TGTGCCAGCAGCTTGGCCGAAGGGGACAGGGTTTTCCGTGAGCAGTTCTTC. The full variable domain, rest sourced from reference TRBV5-6 and TRBJ2-1, is DAGVTQSPTHLIKTRGQQVTLRCSPKSGHDTVSWYQQALGQGPQFIFQYYEEEERQRGNFPDRFSGHQFPNYSSELNVNALLLGDSALYLCASSLAEGDRVFREQFFGPGTRLTVL.